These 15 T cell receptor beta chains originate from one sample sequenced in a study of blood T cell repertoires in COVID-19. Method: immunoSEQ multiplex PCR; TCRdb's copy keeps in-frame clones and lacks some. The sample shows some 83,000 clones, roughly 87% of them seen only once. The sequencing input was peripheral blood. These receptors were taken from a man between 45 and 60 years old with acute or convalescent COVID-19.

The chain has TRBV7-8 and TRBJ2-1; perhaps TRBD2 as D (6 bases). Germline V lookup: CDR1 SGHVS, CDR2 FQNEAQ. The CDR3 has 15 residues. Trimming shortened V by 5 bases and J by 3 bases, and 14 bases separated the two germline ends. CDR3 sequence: CASSLTSWSYNEQFF. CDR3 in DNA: TGTGCCAGCAGCCTAACTAGCTGGAGCTACAATGAGCAGTTCTTC.

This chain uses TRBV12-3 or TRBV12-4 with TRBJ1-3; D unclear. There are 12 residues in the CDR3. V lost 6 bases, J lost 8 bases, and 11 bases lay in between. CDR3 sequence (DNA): TGTGCCAGCAGAACTGTAGCGGACACCATATATTTT. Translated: CASRTVADTIYF.

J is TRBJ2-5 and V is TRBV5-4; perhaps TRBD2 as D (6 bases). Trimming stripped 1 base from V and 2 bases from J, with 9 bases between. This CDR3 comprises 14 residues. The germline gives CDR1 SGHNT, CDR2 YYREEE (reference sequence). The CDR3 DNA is TGTGCCAGCAGCTTGTTAGCGGTTCAAGAGACCCAGTACTTC. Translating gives CASSLLAVQETQYF.

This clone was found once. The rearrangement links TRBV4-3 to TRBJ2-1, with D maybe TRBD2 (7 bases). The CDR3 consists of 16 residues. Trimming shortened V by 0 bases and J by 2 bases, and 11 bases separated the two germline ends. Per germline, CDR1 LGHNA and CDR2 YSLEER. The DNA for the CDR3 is TGCGCCAGCAGCCAAGATTGGGGGGGCACCTACAATGAGCAGTTCTTC. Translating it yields CASSQDWGGTYNEQFF.

The CDR3 DNA reads TGTGCCAGCAGCTCCCACAGGGGCACCCCTTCCTACGAGCAGTACGTC. Its protein is CASSSHRGTPSYEQYV. The chain carries TRBV9 and TRBJ2-7; 7 nucleotides match TRBD1. Germline V gene lookup returns CDR1 SGDLS and CDR2 YYNGEE. This CDR3 has 16 residues. V shed 4 bases and J 1 base; nucleotides not matched to a gene: 11.

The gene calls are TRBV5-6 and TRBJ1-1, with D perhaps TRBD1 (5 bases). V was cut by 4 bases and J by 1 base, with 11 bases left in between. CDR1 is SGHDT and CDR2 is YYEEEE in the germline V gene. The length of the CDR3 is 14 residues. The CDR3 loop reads CASSMGLQNTEAFF. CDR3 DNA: TGTGCCAGCAGCATGGGACTCCAGAACACTGAAGCTTTCTTT. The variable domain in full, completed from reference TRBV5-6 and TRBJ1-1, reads DAGVTQSPTHLIKTRGQQVTLRCSPKSGHDTVSWYQQALGQGPQFIFQYYEEEERQRGNFPDRFSGHQFPNYSSELNVNALLLGDSALYLCASSMGLQNTEAFFGQGTRLTVV.

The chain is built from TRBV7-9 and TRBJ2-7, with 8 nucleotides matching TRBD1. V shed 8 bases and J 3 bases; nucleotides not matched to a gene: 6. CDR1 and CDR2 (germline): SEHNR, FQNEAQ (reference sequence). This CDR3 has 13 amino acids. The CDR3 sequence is CASAPTGGYEQYF. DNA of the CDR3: TGTGCCAGCGCTCCCACAGGGGGCTACGAGCAGTACTTC.

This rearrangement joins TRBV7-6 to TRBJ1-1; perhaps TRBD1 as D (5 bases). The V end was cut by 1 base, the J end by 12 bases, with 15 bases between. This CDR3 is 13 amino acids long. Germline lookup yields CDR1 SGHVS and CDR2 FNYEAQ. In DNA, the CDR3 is TGTGCCAGCAGCTTAGAAGCGGGGCGCGAGTCTTTCTTT. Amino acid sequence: CASSLEAGRESFF.

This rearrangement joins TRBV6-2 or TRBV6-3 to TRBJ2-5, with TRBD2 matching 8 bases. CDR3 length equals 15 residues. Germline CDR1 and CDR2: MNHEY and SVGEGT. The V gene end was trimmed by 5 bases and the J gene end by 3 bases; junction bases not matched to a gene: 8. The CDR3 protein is CASSPPGGAKETQYF. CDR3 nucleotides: TGTGCCAGCAGTCCCCCCGGGGGGGCCAAAGAGACCCAGTACTTC.

The CDR3 nucleotides are TGTGCCAGCAGTCCCCGGGAGAACACTGAAGCTTTCTTT. It encodes CASSPRENTEAFF. This sequence joins TRBV12-3 or TRBV12-4 and TRBJ1-1; D unclear. This CDR3 spans 13 amino acids. V lost 5 bases to trimming and J lost 1 base, with 8 bases between them.

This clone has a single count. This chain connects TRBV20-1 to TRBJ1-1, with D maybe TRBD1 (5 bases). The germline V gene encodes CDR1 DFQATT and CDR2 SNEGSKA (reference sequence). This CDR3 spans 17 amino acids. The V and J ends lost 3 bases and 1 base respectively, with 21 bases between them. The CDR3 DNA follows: TGCAGTGCTAGTCTGCCTAACTACCAGGGAGGGAACACTGAAGCTTTCTTT. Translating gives CSASLPNYQGGNTEAFF.

The CDR3 sequence: CASSDTGGRETQYF. CDR3 DNA: TGTGCCAGCAGCGATACAGGGGGCCGGGAGACCCAGTACTTC. The chain recombines TRBV7-8 with TRBJ2-5; 9 nucleotides align to TRBD1. The V and J ends lost 5 bases and 5 bases, in that order; junction bases with no gene match: 6. The CDR3 is made up of 14 amino acids. Germline-derived CDR1 and CDR2 are SGHVS and FQNEAQ.

The CDR3 DNA reads TGTGCCAGTACTACATCGGGACTCGCCTCTGGGGCCAACGTCCTGACTTTC. Its translation is CASTTSGLASGANVLTF. The V and J genes are TRBV19 and TRBJ2-6; tentative D call: TRBD2 (6 bases). Looked up from germline, CDR1 is LNHDA and CDR2 is SQIVND (reference sequence). The ends were cut back, 7 bases at V and 0 bases at J, with 16 bases in the middle. The CDR3 contains 17 residues.

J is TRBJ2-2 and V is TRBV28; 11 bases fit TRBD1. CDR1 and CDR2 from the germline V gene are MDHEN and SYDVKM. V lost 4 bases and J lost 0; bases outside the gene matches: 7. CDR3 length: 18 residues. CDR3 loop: CASSSYPGQGANTGELFF. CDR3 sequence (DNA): TGTGCCAGCAGTTCTTATCCGGGACAGGGGGCGAACACCGGGGAGCTGTTTTTT.

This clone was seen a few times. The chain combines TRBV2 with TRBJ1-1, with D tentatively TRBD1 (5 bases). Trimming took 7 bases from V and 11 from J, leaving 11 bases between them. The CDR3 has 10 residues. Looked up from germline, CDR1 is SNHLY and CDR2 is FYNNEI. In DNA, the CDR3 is TGTGCCAGCATACGGGACTATGCTTTCTTT. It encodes CASIRDYAFF. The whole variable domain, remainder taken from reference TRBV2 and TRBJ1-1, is EPEVTQTPSHQVTQMGQEVILRCVPISNHLYFYWYRQILGQKVEFLVSFYNNEISEKSEIFDDQFSVERPDGSNFTLKIRSTKLEDSAMYFCASIRDYAFFGQGTRLTVV.